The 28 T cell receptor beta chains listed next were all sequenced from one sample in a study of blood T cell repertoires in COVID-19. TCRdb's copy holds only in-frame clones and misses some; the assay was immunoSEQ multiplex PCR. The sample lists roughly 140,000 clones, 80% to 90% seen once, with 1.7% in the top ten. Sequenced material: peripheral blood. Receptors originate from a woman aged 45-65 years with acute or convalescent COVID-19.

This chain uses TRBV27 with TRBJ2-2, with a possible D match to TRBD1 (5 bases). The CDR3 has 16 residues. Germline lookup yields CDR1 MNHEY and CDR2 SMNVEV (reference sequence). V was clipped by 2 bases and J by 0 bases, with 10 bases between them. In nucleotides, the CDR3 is TGTGCCAGCAGTTTAAAGGGGCCCCCGAACACCGGGGAGCTGTTTTTT. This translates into CASSLKGPPNTGELFF.

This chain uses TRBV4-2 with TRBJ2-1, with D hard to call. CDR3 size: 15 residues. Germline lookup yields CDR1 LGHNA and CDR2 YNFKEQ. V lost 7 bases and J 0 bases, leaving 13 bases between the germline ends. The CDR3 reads CASTRSRSSYNEQFF. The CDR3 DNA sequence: TGTGCCAGCACGCGTAGCCGAAGCTCCTACAATGAGCAGTTCTTC.

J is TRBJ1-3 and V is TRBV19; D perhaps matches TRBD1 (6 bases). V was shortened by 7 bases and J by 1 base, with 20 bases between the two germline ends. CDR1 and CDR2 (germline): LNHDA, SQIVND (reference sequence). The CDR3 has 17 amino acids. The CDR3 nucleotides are TGTGCCAGTAATTATGGACCGGACAGCCCTTCTGGAAACACCATATATTTT. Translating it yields CASNYGPDSPSGNTIYF.

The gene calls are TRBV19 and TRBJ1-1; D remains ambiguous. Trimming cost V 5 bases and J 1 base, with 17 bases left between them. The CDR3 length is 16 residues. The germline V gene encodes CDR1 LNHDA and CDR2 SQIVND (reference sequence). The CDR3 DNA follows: TGTGCCAGTAGTCCTTACCCCTATGGTTCGAACACTGAAGCTTTCTTT. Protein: CASSPYPYGSNTEAFF. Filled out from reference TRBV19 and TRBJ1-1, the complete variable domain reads DGGITQSPKYLFRKEGQNVTLSCEQNLNHDAMYWYRQDPGQGLRLIYYSQIVNDFQKGDIAEGYSVSREKKESFPLTVTSAQKNPTAFYLCASSPYPYGSNTEAFFGQGTRLTVV.

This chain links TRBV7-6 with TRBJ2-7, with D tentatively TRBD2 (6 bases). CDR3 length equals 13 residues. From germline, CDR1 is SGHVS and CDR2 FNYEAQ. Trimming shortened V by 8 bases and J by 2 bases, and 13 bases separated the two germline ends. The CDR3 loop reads CASAGDLTYEQYF. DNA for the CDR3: TGTGCCAGCGCTGGGGACTTGACCTACGAGCAGTACTTC.

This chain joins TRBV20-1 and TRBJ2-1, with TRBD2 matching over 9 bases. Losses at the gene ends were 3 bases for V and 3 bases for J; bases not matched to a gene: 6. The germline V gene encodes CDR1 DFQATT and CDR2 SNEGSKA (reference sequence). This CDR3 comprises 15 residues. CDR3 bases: TGCAGTGCTAGTGCTCTAGCGGGATACTACAATGAGCAGTTCTTC. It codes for CSASALAGYYNEQFF.

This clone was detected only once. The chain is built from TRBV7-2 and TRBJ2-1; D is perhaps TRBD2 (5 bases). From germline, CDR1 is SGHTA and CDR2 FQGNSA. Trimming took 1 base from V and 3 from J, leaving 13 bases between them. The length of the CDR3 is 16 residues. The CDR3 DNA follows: TGTGCCAGCAGCTTAGTCCGCGCAACTAGCTACAATGAGCAGTTCTTC. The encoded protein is CASSLVRATSYNEQFF.

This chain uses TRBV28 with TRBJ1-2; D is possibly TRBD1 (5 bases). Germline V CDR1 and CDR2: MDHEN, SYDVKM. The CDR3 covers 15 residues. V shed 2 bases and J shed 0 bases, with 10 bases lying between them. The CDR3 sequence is CASSLGAHSNYGYTF. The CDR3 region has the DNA TGTGCCAGCAGTTTAGGGGCGCATTCTAACTATGGCTACACCTTC.

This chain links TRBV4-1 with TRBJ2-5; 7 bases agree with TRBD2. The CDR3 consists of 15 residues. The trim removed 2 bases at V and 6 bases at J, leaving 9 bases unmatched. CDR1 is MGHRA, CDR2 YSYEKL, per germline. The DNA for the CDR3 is TGCGCCAGCAGCCAATCGAGCGGGAATGGAAAGACCCAGTACTTC. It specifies CASSQSSGNGKTQYF.

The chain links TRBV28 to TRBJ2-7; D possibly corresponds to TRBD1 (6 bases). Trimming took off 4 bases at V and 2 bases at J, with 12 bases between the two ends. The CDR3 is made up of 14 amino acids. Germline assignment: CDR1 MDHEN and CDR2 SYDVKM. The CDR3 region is CASSSAGETYEQYF. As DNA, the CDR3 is TGTGCCAGCAGTTCGGCAGGGGAGACCTACGAGCAGTACTTC.

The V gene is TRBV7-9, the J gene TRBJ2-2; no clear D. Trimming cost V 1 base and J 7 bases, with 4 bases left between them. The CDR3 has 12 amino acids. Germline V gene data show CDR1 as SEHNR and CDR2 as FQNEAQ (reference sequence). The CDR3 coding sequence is TGTGCCAGCAGCTTAGTAGACGGGGAGCTGTTTTTT. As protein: CASSLVDGELFF.

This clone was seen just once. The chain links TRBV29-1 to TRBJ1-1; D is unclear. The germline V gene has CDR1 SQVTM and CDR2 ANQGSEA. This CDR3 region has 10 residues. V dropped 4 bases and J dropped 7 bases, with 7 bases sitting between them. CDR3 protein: CSVVLVEAFF. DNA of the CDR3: TGCAGCGTTGTACTCGTTGAAGCTTTCTTT.

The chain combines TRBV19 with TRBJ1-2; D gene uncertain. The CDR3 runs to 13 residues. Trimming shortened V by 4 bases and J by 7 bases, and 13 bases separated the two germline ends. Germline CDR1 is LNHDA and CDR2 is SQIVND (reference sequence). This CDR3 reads CASSTSLTLGYTF. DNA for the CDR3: TGTGCCAGTAGTACGTCACTAACGCTTGGCTACACCTTC.

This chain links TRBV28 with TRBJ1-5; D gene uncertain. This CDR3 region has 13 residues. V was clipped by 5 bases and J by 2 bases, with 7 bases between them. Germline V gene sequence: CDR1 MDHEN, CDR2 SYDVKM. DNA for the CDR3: TGTGCCAGCAGTCCAGTCGGCAATCAGCCCCAGCATTTT. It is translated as CASSPVGNQPQHF.

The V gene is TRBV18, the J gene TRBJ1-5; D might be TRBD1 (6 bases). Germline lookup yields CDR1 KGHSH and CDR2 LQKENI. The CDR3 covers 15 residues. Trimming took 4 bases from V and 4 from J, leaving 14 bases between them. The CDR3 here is CASSQPGQINQPQHF. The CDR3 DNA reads TGTGCCAGCTCACAGCCGGGACAAATTAATCAGCCCCAGCATTTT.

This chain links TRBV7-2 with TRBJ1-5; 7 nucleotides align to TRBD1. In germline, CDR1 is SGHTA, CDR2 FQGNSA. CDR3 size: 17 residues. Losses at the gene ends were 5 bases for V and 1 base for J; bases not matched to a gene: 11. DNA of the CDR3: TGTGCCAGCAGCCAGCCCACAGGGGTCTCGAGCAATCAGCCCCAGCATTTT. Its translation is CASSQPTGVSSNQPQHF. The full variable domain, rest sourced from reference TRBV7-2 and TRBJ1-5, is GAGVSQSPSNKVTEKGKDVELRCDPISGHTALYWYRQSLGQGLEFLIYFQGNSAPDKSGLPSDRFSAERTGGSVSTLTIQRTQQEDSAVYLCASSQPTGVSSNQPQHFGDGTRLSIL.

The CDR3 spells CASSQDQAGYGYTF. CDR3 coding DNA: TGTGCCAGCAGCCAGGATCAGGCGGGCTATGGCTACACCTTC. The gene calls are TRBV4-2 and TRBJ1-2; D gene uncertain. The germline gives CDR1 LGHNA, CDR2 YNFKEQ. The CDR3 is 14 residues long. The germline V and J ends were trimmed by 3 bases and 4 bases, with 12 bases remaining between them.

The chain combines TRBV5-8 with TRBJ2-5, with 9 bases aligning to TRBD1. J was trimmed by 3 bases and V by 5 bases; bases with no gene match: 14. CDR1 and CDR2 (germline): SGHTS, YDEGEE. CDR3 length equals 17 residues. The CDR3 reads CASSSLGTTGGKETQYF. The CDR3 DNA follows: TGTGCCAGCAGTTCCCTCGGCACTACAGGGGGCAAAGAGACCCAGTACTTC.

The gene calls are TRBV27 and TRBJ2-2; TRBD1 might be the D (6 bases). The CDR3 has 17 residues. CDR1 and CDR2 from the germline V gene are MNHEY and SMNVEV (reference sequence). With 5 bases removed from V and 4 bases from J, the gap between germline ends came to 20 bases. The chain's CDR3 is CASSPPQGRTITGELFF. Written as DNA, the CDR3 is TGTGCCAGCAGTCCTCCCCAGGGGCGGACGATCACCGGGGAGCTGTTTTTT.

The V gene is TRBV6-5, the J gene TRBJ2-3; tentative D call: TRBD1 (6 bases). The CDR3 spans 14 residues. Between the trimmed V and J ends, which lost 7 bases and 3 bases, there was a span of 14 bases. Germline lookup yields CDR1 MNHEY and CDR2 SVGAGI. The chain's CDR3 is CASKEQGGTDTQYF. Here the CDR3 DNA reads TGTGCCAGCAAGGAACAGGGTGGAACAGATACGCAGTATTTT.

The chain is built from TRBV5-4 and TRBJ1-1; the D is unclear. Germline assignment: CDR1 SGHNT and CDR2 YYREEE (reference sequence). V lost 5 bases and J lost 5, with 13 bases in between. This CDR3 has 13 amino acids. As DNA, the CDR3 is TGTGCCAGCAGTACAGAACTAGGTACTGAAGCTTTCTTT. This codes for CASSTELGTEAFF.

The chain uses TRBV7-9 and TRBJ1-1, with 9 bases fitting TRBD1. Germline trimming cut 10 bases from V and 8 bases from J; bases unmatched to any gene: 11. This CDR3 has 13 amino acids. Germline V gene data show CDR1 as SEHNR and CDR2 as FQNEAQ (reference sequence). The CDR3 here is CANGQGPSSEAFF. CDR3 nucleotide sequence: TGTGCCAACGGACAGGGGCCTTCATCGGAAGCTTTCTTT.

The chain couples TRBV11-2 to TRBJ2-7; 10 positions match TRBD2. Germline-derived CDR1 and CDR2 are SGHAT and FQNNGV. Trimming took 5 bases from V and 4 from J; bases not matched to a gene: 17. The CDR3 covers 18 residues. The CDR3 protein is CASSTGLAPLSKRYEQYF. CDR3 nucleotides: TGTGCCAGCAGCACGGGACTAGCGCCCCTCTCCAAACGGTACGAGCAGTACTTC.

CDR3 region: CASSKAASRGHYEQYF. The DNA of the CDR3 is TGTGCCAGCAGCAAAGCGGCCAGCAGGGGGCACTACGAGCAGTACTTC. The J gene is TRBJ2-7, the V gene TRBV21-1; the D segment call TRBD1 is taken from the table without a DNA check. TRBV21-1 is termed a pseudogene. The CDR3 is made up of 16 amino acids.

CDR3 nucleotide sequence: TGTGCCAGCAGCTCGGGGGGGGCTCCCTACGAGCAGTACTTC. This sequence encodes CASSSGGAPYEQYF. The V and J genes are TRBV7-9 and TRBJ2-7; 8 nucleotides align to TRBD2. From germline, CDR1 is SEHNR and CDR2 FQNEAQ (reference sequence). The V and J ends lost 4 bases and 2 bases, in that order; junction bases with no gene match: 4. The CDR3 runs 14 residues.

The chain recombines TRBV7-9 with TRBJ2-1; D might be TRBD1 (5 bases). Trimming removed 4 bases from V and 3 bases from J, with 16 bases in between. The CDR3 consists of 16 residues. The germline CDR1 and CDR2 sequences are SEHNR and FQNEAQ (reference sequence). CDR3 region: CASSSIPFQGYNEQFF. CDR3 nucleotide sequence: TGTGCCAGCAGCTCGATACCATTTCAGGGCTACAATGAGCAGTTCTTC.

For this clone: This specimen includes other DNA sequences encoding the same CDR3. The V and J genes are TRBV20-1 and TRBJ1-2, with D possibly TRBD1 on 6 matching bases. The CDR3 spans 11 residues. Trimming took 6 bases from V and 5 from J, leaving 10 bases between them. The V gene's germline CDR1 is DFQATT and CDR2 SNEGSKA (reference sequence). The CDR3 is CSALGQYGYTF. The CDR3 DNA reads TGCAGTGCACTAGGACAGTATGGCTACACCTTC.

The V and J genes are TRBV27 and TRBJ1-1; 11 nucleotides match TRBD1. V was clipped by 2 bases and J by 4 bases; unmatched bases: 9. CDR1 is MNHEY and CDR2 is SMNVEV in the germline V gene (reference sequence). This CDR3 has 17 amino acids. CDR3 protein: CASSLRGTGGSITEAFF. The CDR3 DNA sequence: TGTGCCAGCAGTTTAAGGGGGACAGGGGGGTCGATCACTGAAGCTTTCTTT.